This passage covers 15 T cell receptor beta chains from one sample sequenced in a study of cytomegalovirus exposure and HLA in healthy donors. PCR involved 60 Vbeta and 13 Jbeta primers. Using immunoSEQ multiplex PCR, the repertoire was profiled, and TCRdb retains in-frame clones only, with some absent. The data show a few hundred thousand clones, 75% to 85% seen once. Material: PBMCs. The receptors stem from a woman in her sixties or seventies in good health and CMV-seropositive.

The rearrangement uses TRBV12-5 and TRBJ2-1; 7 bases fit TRBD1. V lost 5 bases, J lost 6 bases, and 4 bases stayed unmatched. This CDR3 is built from 13 residues. Germline CDR1 LGHNT, CDR2 FRNRAP. For the CDR3, the DNA is TGTGCTAGTGGTCAGGGGGATGGCAATGAGCAGTTCTTC. Amino acid sequence: CASGQGDGNEQFF.

This sequence joins TRBV10-3 and TRBJ2-6; D unresolved. This CDR3 contains 13 residues. Trimming removed 8 bases from V and 0 bases from J, with 5 bases in between. Germline CDR1 is ENHRY and CDR2 is SYGVKD. CDR3 region: CAIHSSGANVLTF. In nucleotides, the CDR3 is TGTGCCATCCATTCCTCTGGGGCCAACGTCCTGACTTTC.

Comments on this clone: The sample holds other DNA sequences that translate to the same CDR3. V usage is TRBV6-1 and J usage is TRBJ2-7, with unresolved D. The CDR3 is 14 amino acids. V gave up 4 bases and J gave up 3 bases, with 13 bases separating them. Germline values: CDR1 MNHNS, CDR2 SASEGT. The CDR3 sequence: CASSAAAQVYEQYF. The CDR3 DNA reads TGTGCCAGCAGTGCGGCTGCCCAGGTCTACGAGCAGTACTTC.

The genes are TRBV5-1 and TRBJ1-2, with 10 nucleotides matching TRBD1. This CDR3 has 14 amino acids. V was pared by 4 bases and J by 6 bases, with 6 bases of the junction left unmatched. The germline gives CDR1 SGHRS, CDR2 YFSETQ. Here the CDR3 DNA reads TGCGCCAGCAGCAGGGACAGGGGAGGGGATGGCTACACCTTC. It translates to CASSRDRGGDGYTF.

This clone was picked up one time. The rearrangement uses TRBV30 and TRBJ2-4; possibly TRBD2 for D (6 bases). The CDR3 has 17 amino acids. Per the germline V gene, CDR1 is GTSNPN and CDR2 is SVGIG (reference sequence). Trimming took off 0 bases at V and 8 bases at J, with 23 bases between the two ends. The CDR3 reads CAWSVPGRFAGWDIQYF. CDR3 sequence (DNA): TGTGCCTGGAGTGTACCCGGCAGGTTCGCGGGGTGGGACATTCAGTACTTC.

The chain's CDR3 is CASSQGGQSYEQYF. As DNA, the CDR3 is TGTGCCAGCAGCCAAGGCGGCCAGAGCTACGAGCAGTACTTC. The rearrangement uses TRBV4-2 and TRBJ2-7; D uncertain. This CDR3 spans 14 amino acids. Germline lookup yields CDR1 LGHNA and CDR2 YNFKEQ. Trimming stripped 1 base from V and 3 bases from J, with 10 bases between.

This chain links TRBV28 with TRBJ2-2, with D perhaps matching TRBD2 (6 bases). The CDR3 runs 13 residues. Germline V gives CDR1 MDHEN, CDR2 SYDVKM. Trimming pared 4 bases from V and 4 bases from J, leaving 7 bases between. The DNA of the CDR3 is TGTGCCAGCAGTTACGGGAGCACCGGGGAGCTGTTTTTT. Its protein product is CASSYGSTGELFF.

The chain combines TRBV4-1 with TRBJ1-4, with 7 bases fitting TRBD1. This CDR3 has 17 amino acids. V shed 4 bases and J 2 bases; nucleotides not matched to a gene: 10. The V gene's germline CDR1 is MGHRA and CDR2 YSYEKL. CDR3 region: CASSRLTGSETNEKLFF. DNA of the CDR3: TGCGCCAGCAGCCGCCTGACAGGGTCCGAGACTAATGAAAAACTGTTTTTT.

The gene calls are TRBV7-3 and TRBJ2-1; 7 positions match TRBD2. The germline V gene has CDR1 SGHTA and CDR2 FQGTGA. The CDR3 sequence is 15 residues long. V shed 2 bases, J shed 4 bases, and the junction held 5 bases outside the gene matches. The CDR3 loop reads CASSLGLAEYNEQFF. CDR3 sequence (DNA): TGTGCCAGCAGCTTAGGCCTAGCGGAGTACAATGAGCAGTTCTTC.

The rearrangement uses TRBV5-1 and TRBJ2-7, with 9 bases that match TRBD2. The trim removed 4 bases at V and 6 bases at J, leaving 11 bases unmatched. The CDR3 is 15 residues long. CDR1 is SGHRS, CDR2 YFSETQ, per germline. The CDR3 protein is CASSTTGLAPLEQYF. The CDR3 coding sequence is TGCGCCAGCAGCACCACGGGACTAGCTCCTCTCGAGCAGTACTTC.

This clone was seen only once. This chain connects TRBV28 to TRBJ1-2; 9 nucleotides agree with TRBD1. The CDR3 contains 15 residues. The germline CDR1 and CDR2 sequences are MDHEN and SYDVKM. J was trimmed by 4 bases and V by 5 bases; bases with no gene match: 8. Here the CDR3 DNA reads TGTGCCAGCAGTAGCACCGGGACAGGGCTCTATGGCTACACCTTC. It translates to CASSSTGTGLYGYTF.

V is TRBV6-5 and J is TRBJ2-7; 7 bases map to TRBD2. The CDR3 totals 14 residues. V was pared by 2 bases and J by 3 bases, with 4 bases of the junction left unmatched. Germline V gene lookup returns CDR1 MNHEY and CDR2 SVGAGI. The CDR3 DNA sequence: TGTGCCAGCAGTTACGGCGGGAGTAACTACGAGCAGTACTTC. This encodes CASSYGGSNYEQYF.

The chain carries TRBV21-1 and TRBJ2-3; the table's D call TRBD2 went unverified against the DNA. TRBV21-1 is deemed a pseudogene. CDR3 length: 16 residues. The CDR3 nucleotides read TGTGCCAGCATCTCCGGGATAAACGAATGCACAGATACGCAGTATTTT. Encoded protein: CASISGINECTDTQYF.

CDR3 nucleotide sequence: TGTGCCAGCAGCTTGGGACTAGGGGGGACTAGCACAGATACGCAGTATTTT. Its translation is CASSLGLGGTSTDTQYF. The chain couples TRBV11-2 to TRBJ2-3; TRBD2 matches at 8 bases. The CDR3 contains 17 residues. Trimming at V came to 3 bases and at J to 0 bases, leaving 8 bases not matched to a gene. The germline CDR1 and CDR2 sequences are SGHAT and FQNNGV.

The sample holds a few counts of this clone. This rearrangement joins TRBV25-1 to TRBJ1-2; the match to TRBD1 covers 7 bases. Germline loops: CDR1 MGHDK, CDR2 SYGVNS. There are 14 residues in the CDR3. V lost 0 bases to trimming and J lost 4 bases; unmatched junction nucleotides: 2. CDR3 sequence reads: CASSEYDRAYGYTF. The DNA of the CDR3 is TGTGCCAGCAGTGAATACGACAGGGCCTATGGCTACACCTTC.